This T cell receptor beta chain appears in the sequencing data of a study of type 1 and type 2 diabetes patients. The overall study: The cohort mixed type 1 diabetes, type 2 diabetes and nondiabetic donors.

As to this clonotype: Its target is unknown.

All diabetic donors were classified as either type 1 or type 2 diabetes. Anyone with other autoimmune disease or infection in the prior four weeks was excluded. V lost 5 bases to trimming and J lost 3 bases; unmatched junction nucleotides: 11. CDR1 and CDR2 (germline): SGHVS, FQNEAQ. The CDR3 runs to 16 residues. Broader study findings: Age and gender were not matched between study groups, possibly biasing interpretation.

Genomic DNA was the PCR template. A primer set of 30 forward and 13 reverse primers amplified the CDR3. In TCRdb, the multiplex PCR reads were re-called with MiXCR into one record per CDR3 protein. The sample consists of 250,000 or so distinct CDR3 sequences, approximately 45% of them appearing once. This receptor was taken from a man aged 18 to 29 with type 2 diabetes. The V and J genes are TRBV7-8 and TRBJ2-7; 9 bases align to TRBD1. Material: peripheral blood mononuclear cells (PBMCs). Here the CDR3 DNA reads TGTGCCAGCAGCAAAGGCACTGGGACAGGGAACTACGAGCAGTACTTC. Translated: CASSKGTGTGNYEQYF.